The 13 T cell receptor beta chains below all came from one sample that was sequenced in a study of T-cell memory formation after mild COVID-19. MiXCR, run by TCRdb on the 5' RACE reads, gives a single entry per CDR3 protein. Of fewer than 400,000 distinct CDR3 sequences listed, approximately 13% are singletons. The sample taken for sequencing was PBMCs or a T cell subset sorted from them (not recorded which). The receptor set was obtained from a man aged 18 to 30 who had mild COVID-19 (a few samples of this study predate the infection). Cell type and time point are not known.

This clonotype has more than one count but fewer than ten. The chain couples TRBV5-1 to TRBJ2-5; D might be TRBD1 (6 bases). The length of the CDR3 is 13 residues. V was shortened by 4 bases and J by 3 bases, with 10 bases between the two germline ends. The germline gives CDR1 SGHRS, CDR2 YFSETQ. CDR3 residues: CASSTKGEETQYF. CDR3 sequence (DNA): TGCGCCAGCAGCACAAAGGGGGAAGAGACCCAGTACTTC.

This rearrangement joins TRBV9 to TRBJ2-5, with a tentative D call TRBD2 (6 bases). The CDR3 sequence is 14 residues long. Germline V lookup: CDR1 SGDLS, CDR2 YYNGEE. The V and J ends lost 7 bases and 0 bases respectively, with 13 bases between them. This chain's CDR3 is CASSGGMYQETQYF. CDR3 bases: TGTGCCAGCTCTGGCGGGATGTACCAAGAGACCCAGTACTTC.

The DNA for the CDR3 is TGTGCCAGCTCACCTTACCGACAGGGGGGGAATTATAAGCCCCAGCATTTT. Translating it yields CASSPYRQGGNYKPQHF. The gene calls are TRBV18 and TRBJ1-5, with 9 bases that match TRBD1. The V gene's germline CDR1 is KGHSH and CDR2 LQKENI. The junction had 14 bases not matched to a gene; V was cut back by 3 bases and J by 8 bases. The CDR3 length is 17 residues.

There are a few counts of this clonotype. V is TRBV24-1 and J is TRBJ1-2; TRBD1 matches at 8 bases. The junction had 7 bases not matched to a gene; V was cut back by 3 bases and J by 8 bases. This CDR3 has 14 amino acids. Germline values: CDR1 KGHDR, CDR2 SFDVKD. The CDR3 nucleotides are TGTGCCACCAGTGATCATCAGGGGGCTGGGGGCTACACCTTC. Translating gives CATSDHQGAGGYTF.

This clonotype has just a few counts. The chain links TRBV4-3 to TRBJ2-3, with D unclear. CDR1 is LGHNA, CDR2 YSLEER, per germline. V was shortened by 1 base and J by 5 bases, with 16 bases between the two germline ends. The length of the CDR3 is 16 residues. The CDR3 region has the DNA TGCGCCAGCAGCCAAGGGTTGCCTCCTCCGATAGATACGCAGTATTTT. Amino acid sequence: CASSQGLPPPIDTQYF.

This clonotype was counted many times. V is TRBV5-1 and J is TRBJ2-7; 8 bases are shared with TRBD1. The V gene's germline CDR1 is SGHRS and CDR2 YFSETQ. The CDR3 is made up of 13 amino acids. Trimming removed 3 bases from V and 12 bases from J; junction bases left unmatched: 11. CDR3 in DNA: TGCGCCAGCAGCTCAACGGGACAGGAGAACGTGTACTTC. This gives the protein CASSSTGQENVYF.

This clonotype was found a few times. V usage is TRBV4-3 and J usage is TRBJ2-3; D is tentatively TRBD1 or TRBD2 (5 bases each). This CDR3 contains 15 residues. From germline, CDR1 is LGHNA and CDR2 YSLEER. V was shortened by 5 bases and J by 9 bases, with 21 bases between the two germline ends. The DNA for the CDR3 is TGCGCCAGCAGCATTCACCTGGGGGAAGGGGCAACGCAGTATTTT. Residues: CASSIHLGEGATQYF.

This clonotype was picked up a small number of times. CDR3 in amino acids: CASSYRLRFPEQYV. CDR3 in DNA: TGTGCCAGCAGTTACAGGCTGAGGTTTCCGGAGCAGTACGTC. The rearrangement uses TRBV6-2 or TRBV6-3 and TRBJ2-7; D call uncertain. V lost 2 bases to trimming and J lost 7 bases, with 15 bases between them. CDR1 and CDR2 from the germline V gene are MNHEY and SVGEGT. The CDR3 is 14 residues long.

The chain couples TRBV20-1 to TRBJ2-2; 10 positions match TRBD1. This CDR3 is built from 15 residues. With 3 bases clipped from V and 10 bases from J, the junction kept 11 bases outside the gene matches. CDR1 is DFQATT and CDR2 is SNEGSKA in the germline V gene (reference sequence). CDR3 DNA sequence: TGCAGTGCTAGGGGGGCGGGACAGGGGAGTGAGGAGCTGTTTTTT. The encoded protein is CSARGAGQGSEELFF.

This clonotype was observed a handful of times. This chain joins TRBV5-1 and TRBJ2-3, with 15 nucleotides matching TRBD2. CDR1 and CDR2 (germline): SGHRS, YFSETQ. CDR3 length: 15 amino acids. Losses at the gene ends were 5 bases for V and 5 bases for J; bases not matched to a gene: 3. The CDR3 DNA sequence: TGCGCCAGCAGAATGGGACTAGCGGGAGGAGATACGCAGTATTTT. This encodes CASRMGLAGGDTQYF.

This clonotype was observed many times. J is TRBJ2-1 and V is TRBV7-8; D may be TRBD2 (6 bases). Trimming pared 3 bases from V and 9 bases from J, leaving 12 bases between. This CDR3 region has 13 residues. Germline-derived CDR1 and CDR2 are SGHVS and FQNEAQ. In DNA, the CDR3 is TGTGCCAGCAGCTTCTCGGGGGTGGGTGAGCAGTTCTTC. This codes for CASSFSGVGEQFF.

Only a few counts were recorded for this clonotype. The chain carries TRBV15 and TRBJ2-1; D might be TRBD1 or TRBD2, each matching 7 bases. V was pared by 5 bases and J by 9 bases, with 20 bases between. Germline values: CDR1 LNHNV, CDR2 YYDKDF (reference sequence). The CDR3 totals 15 residues. CDR3 loop: CATSGGGQGGSEQFF. The CDR3 DNA reads as TGTGCCACCAGCGGAGGAGGTCAGGGGGGGAGTGAGCAGTTCTTC. Drawing the rest from reference TRBV15 and TRBJ2-1, the complete variable domain is DAMVIQNPRYQVTQFGKPVTLSCSQTLNHNVMYWYQQKSSQAPKLLFHYYDKDFNNEADTPDNFQSRRPNTSFCFLDIRSPGLGDTAMYLCATSGGGQGGSEQFFGPGTRLTVL.

This clonotype was recorded a few times. The chain couples TRBV7-2 to TRBJ1-1; D is undetermined. The ends were cut back, 4 bases at V and 7 bases at J, with 13 bases in the middle. CDR1 and CDR2 (germline): SGHTA, FQGNSA. The CDR3 runs to 13 residues. The CDR3 sequence: CASSSPRRLEAFF. DNA of the CDR3: TGTGCCAGCAGCTCCCCCCGGAGGCTTGAAGCTTTCTTT. Looking up the rest from reference TRBV7-2 and TRBJ1-1 gives the full variable domain: GAGVSQSPSNKVTEKGKDVELRCDPISGHTALYWYRQSLGQGLEFLIYFQGNSAPDKSGLPSDRFSAERTGGSVSTLTIQRTQQEDSAVYLCASSSPRRLEAFFGQGTRLTVV.